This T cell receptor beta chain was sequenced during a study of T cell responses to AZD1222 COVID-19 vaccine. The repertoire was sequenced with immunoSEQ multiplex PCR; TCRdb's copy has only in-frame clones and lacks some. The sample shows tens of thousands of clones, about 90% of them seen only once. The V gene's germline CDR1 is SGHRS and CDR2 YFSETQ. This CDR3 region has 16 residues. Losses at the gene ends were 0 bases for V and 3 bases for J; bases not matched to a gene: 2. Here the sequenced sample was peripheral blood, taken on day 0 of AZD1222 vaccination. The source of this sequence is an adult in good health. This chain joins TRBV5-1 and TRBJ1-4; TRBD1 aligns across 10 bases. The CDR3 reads CASSLAGTGANEKLFF. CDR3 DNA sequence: TGCGCCAGCAGCTTGGCCGGGACAGGGGCTAATGAAAAACTGTTTTTT.